Presented here are 20 T cell receptor beta chains from one specimen sequenced in a study of Ad26.COV2.S vaccination and SARS-CoV-2 variants. Indicated treatment: 15 to 20 received Ad26.COV2.S at low or high dose, single or two shots; about 5 received placebo; per-sample allocation not given. Each sample was drawn 63 days after the first injection (of vaccine or placebo). Sequenced by immunoSEQ multiplex PCR; TCRdb stores in-frame clones only, minus some. Of about 680,000 clones listed, more than 80% are singletons. Material: peripheral blood, obtained in a trial of Ad26.COV2.S vaccine versus placebo. The receptors come from a person aged 18-60 years who received the Ad26.COV2.S COVID-19 vaccine or a placebo.

This clone was detected only once. This chain links TRBV5-4 with TRBJ1-1; 7 bases align to TRBD1. This CDR3 has 15 amino acids. Germline V gene sequence: CDR1 SGHNT, CDR2 YYREEE (reference sequence). Trimming at V came to 4 bases and at J to 8 bases, leaving 14 bases not matched to a gene. This CDR3 is CASSHAPQGGTEAFF. Written as DNA, the CDR3 is TGTGCCAGCAGCCATGCACCCCAGGGGGGTACAGAAGCTTTCTTT.

The chain couples TRBV11-2 to TRBJ1-2; D is possibly TRBD1 (6 bases). From germline, CDR1 is SGHAT and CDR2 FQNNGV. V lost 7 bases to trimming and J lost 4 bases, with 16 bases between them. CDR3 length equals 14 residues. The CDR3 DNA sequence: TGTGCCAGCACCGAGCAGGGGTTCGGCTATGGCTACACCTTC. Encoded protein: CASTEQGFGYGYTF.

This clone showed up just once. The rearrangement links TRBV27 to TRBJ2-2; TRBD2 agrees at 9 bases. The V and J ends lost 6 bases and 5 bases, in that order; junction bases with no gene match: 4. Germline V lookup: CDR1 MNHEY, CDR2 SMNVEV (reference sequence). CDR3 length equals 14 residues. The CDR3 DNA reads TGTGCCAGCAGCCTTAGCGGGAGTACCGGGGAGCTGTTTTTT. It specifies CASSLSGSTGELFF.

This sequence joins TRBV9 and TRBJ2-7; 7 bases are a match to TRBD1. Germline CDR1 and CDR2: SGDLS and YYNGEE. J lost 3 bases, V lost 0 bases, and 3 bases had no gene match. The CDR3 consists of 14 residues. The CDR3 here is CASSVGSGGYEQYF. The CDR3, as DNA: TGTGCCAGCAGCGTAGGCTCAGGGGGCTACGAGCAGTACTTC.

This chain uses TRBV5-1 with TRBJ1-4; 8 bases are a match to TRBD1. J lost 0 bases, V lost 4 bases, and 5 bases had no gene match. The germline V gene has CDR1 SGHRS and CDR2 YFSETQ. This CDR3 has 16 amino acids. The chain's CDR3 is CASSGGQVATNEKLFF. The CDR3 nucleotides read TGCGCCAGCAGCGGGGGACAGGTTGCAACTAATGAAAAACTGTTTTTT. Full variable domain (rest looked up from reference TRBV5-1 and TRBJ1-4): KAGVTQTPRYLIKTRGQQVTLSCSPISGHRSVSWYQQTPGQGLQFLFEYFSETQRNKGNFPGRFSGRQFSNSRSEMNVSTLELGDSALYLCASSGGQVATNEKLFFGSGTQLSVL.

V is TRBV24-1 and J is TRBJ2-1; 10 positions agree with TRBD1. J lost 7 bases, V lost 2 bases, and 10 bases had no gene match. CDR1 KGHDR and CDR2 SFDVKD come from the germline V gene. The CDR3 length is 17 residues. The DNA for the CDR3 is TGTGCCACCAGTGATTCCCGCCGGGACAGGGGTCGGAATGAGCAGTTCTTC. Its translation is CATSDSRRDRGRNEQFF.

J is TRBJ2-2 and V is TRBV30; weak D call: TRBD2 (6 bases). V dropped 4 bases and J dropped 6 bases, with 12 bases sitting between them. Germline V gene data show CDR1 as GTSNPN and CDR2 as SVGIG (reference sequence). The CDR3 length is 13 residues. Here the CDR3 DNA reads TGTGCCTGGACCCAGTGGGGGGCCGGGGAGCTGTTTTTT. The encoded protein is CAWTQWGAGELFF.

J is TRBJ2-3 and V is TRBV7-9; 11 bases are a match to TRBD1. This CDR3 comprises 15 residues. Unmatched junction bases numbered 3, after V lost 5 bases and J lost 2 bases. Germline-derived CDR1 and CDR2 are SEHNR and FQNEAQ (reference sequence). The CDR3 nucleotides are TGTGCCAGCAGCCCGGGACAGGGGGTCACAGATACGCAGTATTTT. This encodes CASSPGQGVTDTQYF.

The chain recombines TRBV18 with TRBJ1-1; D not resolved. V was cut by 2 bases and J by 1 base, with 8 bases left in between. CDR1 KGHSH and CDR2 LQKENI come from the germline V gene. The CDR3 has 14 amino acids. The CDR3 protein is CASSPISGNTEAFF. The CDR3 bases are TGTGCCAGCTCACCAATTTCAGGGAACACTGAAGCTTTCTTT.

This chain connects TRBV30 to TRBJ2-1; no clear D. Germline V gene lookup returns CDR1 GTSNPN and CDR2 SVGIG (reference sequence). V lost 2 bases, J lost 4 bases, and 9 bases lay in between. This CDR3 spans 13 amino acids. DNA of the CDR3: TGTGCCTGGAGTCCCCAGGAGTACAATGAGCAGTTCTTC. This encodes CAWSPQEYNEQFF. Combining the CDR3 with reference TRBV30 and TRBJ2-1 gives the whole variable domain SQTIHQWPATLVQPVGSPLSLECTVEGTSNPNLYWYRQAAGRGLQLLFYSVGIGQISSEVPQNLSASRPQDRQFILSSKKLLLSDSGFYLCAWSPQEYNEQFFGPGTRLTVL.

The chain employs TRBV5-6 and TRBJ2-5, with 7 bases identical to TRBD1. Germline CDR1 is SGHDT and CDR2 is YYEEEE. Trimming cost V 4 bases and J 5 bases; bases outside gene matches: 5. CDR3 length: 13 residues. The CDR3 loop reads CASSQTGLETQYF. The CDR3, as DNA: TGTGCCAGCAGCCAGACAGGGTTGGAGACCCAGTACTTC.

In its sample, this clone was seen a few times. This rearrangement joins TRBV4-1 to TRBJ2-6; TRBD1 matches at 8 bases. Germline V gene data show CDR1 as MGHRA and CDR2 as YSYEKL. Losses at the gene ends were 0 bases for V and 0 bases for J; bases not matched to a gene: 7. The CDR3 is 19 residues long. The CDR3: CASSQDTGQEGSGANVLTF. CDR3 nucleotides: TGCGCCAGCAGCCAAGATACGGGACAGGAGGGCTCTGGGGCCAACGTCCTGACTTTC.

The chain joins TRBV4-3 to TRBJ1-1; D not resolved. The V gene lost 3 bases and the J gene lost 1 base, with 18 bases spanning the gap. The CDR3 sequence is 17 residues long. Looked up from germline, CDR1 is LGHNA and CDR2 is YSLEER. CDR3 protein: CASSHFSGNSPNTEAFF. The CDR3 DNA sequence: TGCGCCAGCAGCCATTTTTCCGGTAATTCCCCGAACACTGAAGCTTTCTTT.

About this clone itself: This same CDR3 is encoded by further DNA sequences in the sample. This chain uses TRBV6-5 with TRBJ1-1, with D possibly matching TRBD1 (5 bases). The V and J ends lost 6 bases and 0 bases respectively, with 8 bases between them. CDR1 and CDR2 (germline): MNHEY, SVGAGI. The length of the CDR3 is 13 residues. CDR3: CASRGQLNTEAFF. The CDR3 bases are TGTGCCAGCAGGGGGCAGCTGAACACTGAAGCTTTCTTT.

This rearrangement joins TRBV27 to TRBJ1-2, with no clear D. V was clipped by 5 bases and J by 2 bases, with 15 bases between them. CDR1 MNHEY and CDR2 SMNVEV come from the germline V gene (reference sequence). This CDR3 has 15 residues. The DNA for the CDR3 is TGTGCCAGCAGTAGGTCCAGCATACTAAACTATGGCTACACCTTC. Protein sequence: CASSRSSILNYGYTF.

The V and J genes are TRBV13 and TRBJ1-3; tentative D call: TRBD1 (5 bases). CDR3 length equals 14 residues. From germline, CDR1 is PRHDT and CDR2 FYEKMQ (reference sequence). The V gene lost 4 bases and the J gene lost 1 base, with 8 bases spanning the gap. This chain's CDR3 is CASSYDSSGNTIYF. DNA for the CDR3: TGTGCCAGCAGCTATGACAGTTCTGGAAACACCATATATTTT.

The chain is built from TRBV4-3 and TRBJ1-3, with no clear D. The CDR3 is 15 residues long. V was pared by 4 bases and J by 0 bases, with 10 bases between. The V gene's germline CDR1 is LGHNA and CDR2 YSLEER. CDR3 sequence (DNA): TGCGCCAGCAGCCCCTTGGACCACTCTGGAAACACCATATATTTT. Translated, it gives CASSPLDHSGNTIYF.

The J gene is TRBJ1-4, the V gene TRBV3-1 (or the pseudogene TRBV3-2); 7 nucleotides agree with TRBD1. V lost 7 bases and J lost 5; bases outside the gene matches: 7. This CDR3 has 14 residues. Germline V gives CDR1 LGHDT, CDR2 YNNKEL (reference sequence). The CDR3 DNA follows: TGTGCCAGCAAGGGGGACAGAGAGAATGAAAAACTGTTTTTT. Its protein is CASKGDRENEKLFF.

V usage is TRBV19 and J usage is TRBJ1-6; no firm D call. CDR1 is LNHDA and CDR2 is SQIVND in the germline V gene (reference sequence). The CDR3 extends over 14 amino acids. V was clipped by 5 bases and J by 4 bases, with 9 bases between them. The chain's CDR3 is CASSRSEYNSPLHF. CDR3 DNA: TGTGCCAGTAGTCGGTCGGAATATAATTCACCCCTCCACTTT.

This clone was seen a single time. The chain combines TRBV20-1 with TRBJ2-7; D is unclear. Per germline, CDR1 DFQATT and CDR2 SNEGSKA (reference sequence). The length of the CDR3 is 11 residues. The V end lost 6 bases, the J end lost 2 bases, and 8 bases lay between the germline ends. CDR3 bases: TGCAGTGCGAATACACCCTACGAGCAGTACTTC. Translation: CSANTPYEQYF.